This T cell receptor (beta chain) was retrieved from a study of CD8+ T cells in alopecia areata. Study-level information: Oral tofacitinib, 5 to 10 mg twice daily, was given in an open-label trial.

Germline V CDR1 and CDR2: LNHNV, YYDKDF (reference sequence). The CDR3 is 14 amino acids. After removal of 5 bases from V and 4 bases from J, the junction contained 5 bases not matched to a gene. Isolated RNA was reverse transcribed into cDNA used as the sequencing template. Using immunoSEQ multiplex PCR, the repertoire was profiled, and TCRdb retains in-frame clones only, with some absent. Of under 250,000 clones listed, 50% to 70% are singletons. General study findings and limits: Many expanded lesional clones stayed in scalp and blood while on tofacitinib. Among the 100 top clones, expanded CD8+ clones, like scalp clonality, were significantly decreased by tofacitinib. It was lesional scalp, especially alopecia totalis/universalis, that showed higher clonality than normal scalp.

This clone was counted a single time. Its target is unknown. The treatment: oral pan-JAK inhibitor, 5-10 mg twice daily. The specimen comprised CD4+ T cells sorted from blood, sampled at week 4, from a patient treated with tofacitinib. This chain uses TRBV15 with TRBJ1-5; 7 bases align to TRBD1. This receptor was identified in a human donor with alopecia areata. CDR3 sequence (DNA): TGTGCCACCAGCCCGGGACAGCAGAATCAGCCCCAGCATTTT. Its translation is CATSPGQQNQPQHF. The variable domain in full, with the rest retrieved from reference TRBV15 and TRBJ1-5, is DAMVIQNPRYQVTQFGKPVTLSCSQTLNHNVMYWYQQKSSQAPKLLFHYYDKDFNNEADTPDNFQSRRPNTSFCFLDIRSPGLGDTAMYLCATSPGQQNQPQHFGDGTRLSIL.